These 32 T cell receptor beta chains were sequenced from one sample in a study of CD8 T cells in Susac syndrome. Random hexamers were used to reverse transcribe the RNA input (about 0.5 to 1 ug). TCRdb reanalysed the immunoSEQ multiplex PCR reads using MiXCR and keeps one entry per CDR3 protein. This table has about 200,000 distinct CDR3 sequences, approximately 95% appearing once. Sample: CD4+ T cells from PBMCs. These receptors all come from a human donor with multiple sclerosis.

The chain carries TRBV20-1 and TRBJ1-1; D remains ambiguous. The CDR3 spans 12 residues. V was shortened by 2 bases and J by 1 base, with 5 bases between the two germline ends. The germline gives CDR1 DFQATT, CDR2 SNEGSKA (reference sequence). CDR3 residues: CSARKGNTEAFF. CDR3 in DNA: TGCAGTGCTAGAAAGGGGAACACTGAAGCTTTCTTT.

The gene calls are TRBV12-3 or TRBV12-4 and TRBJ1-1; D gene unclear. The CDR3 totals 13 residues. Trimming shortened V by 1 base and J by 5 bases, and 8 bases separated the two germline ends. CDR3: CASSLVGRTEAFF. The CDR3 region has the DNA TGTGCCAGCAGTTTAGTGGGGAGAACTGAAGCTTTCTTT.

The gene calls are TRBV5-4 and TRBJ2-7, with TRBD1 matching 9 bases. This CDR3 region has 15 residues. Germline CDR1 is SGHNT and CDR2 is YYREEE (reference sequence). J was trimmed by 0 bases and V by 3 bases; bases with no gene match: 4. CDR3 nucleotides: TGTGCCAGCAGCTGGGGGACAGGGTACTCCTACGAGCAGTACTTC. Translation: CASSWGTGYSYEQYF.

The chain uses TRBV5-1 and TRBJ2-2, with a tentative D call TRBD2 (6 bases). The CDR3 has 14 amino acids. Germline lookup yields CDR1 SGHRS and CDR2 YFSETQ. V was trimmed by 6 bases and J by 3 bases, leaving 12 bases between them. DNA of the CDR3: TGCGCCAGCACTGCTTCGGGGGACACCGGGGAGCTGTTTTTT. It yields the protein CASTASGDTGELFF.

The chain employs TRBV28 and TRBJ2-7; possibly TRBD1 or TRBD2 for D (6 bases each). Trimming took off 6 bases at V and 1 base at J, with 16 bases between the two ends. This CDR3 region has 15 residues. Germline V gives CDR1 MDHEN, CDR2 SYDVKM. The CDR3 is CASSLRGVGSYEQYF. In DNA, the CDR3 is TGTGCCAGCAGCCTAAGGGGGGTAGGGTCCTACGAGCAGTACTTC.

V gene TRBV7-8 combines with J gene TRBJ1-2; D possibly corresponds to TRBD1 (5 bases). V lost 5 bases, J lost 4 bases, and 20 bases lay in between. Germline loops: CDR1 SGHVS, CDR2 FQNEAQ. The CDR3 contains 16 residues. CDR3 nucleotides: TGTGCCAGCAGCCTCCGTGACAGCACTCCAACCTATGGCTACACCTTC. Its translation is CASSLRDSTPTYGYTF.

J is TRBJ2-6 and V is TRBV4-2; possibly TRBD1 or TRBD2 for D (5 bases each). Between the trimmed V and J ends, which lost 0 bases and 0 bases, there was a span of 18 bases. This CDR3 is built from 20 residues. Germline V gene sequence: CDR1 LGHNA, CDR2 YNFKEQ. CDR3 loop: CASSQEVVVAGSSGANVLTF. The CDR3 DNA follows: TGTGCCAGCAGCCAAGAAGTGGTCGTGGCAGGGAGCTCTGGGGCCAACGTCCTGACTTTC.

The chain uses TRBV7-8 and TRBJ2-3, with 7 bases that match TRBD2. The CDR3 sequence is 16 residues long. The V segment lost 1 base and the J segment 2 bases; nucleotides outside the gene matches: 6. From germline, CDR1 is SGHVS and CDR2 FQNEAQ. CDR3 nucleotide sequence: TGTGCCAGCAGCTTAGTTGCGGGAGCTCACACAGATACGCAGTATTTT. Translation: CASSLVAGAHTDTQYF.

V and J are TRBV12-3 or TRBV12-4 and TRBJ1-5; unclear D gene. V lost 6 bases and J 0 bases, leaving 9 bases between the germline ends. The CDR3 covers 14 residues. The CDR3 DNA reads TGTGCCAGCAGCCGGACCTCTAGCAATCAGCCCCAGCATTTT. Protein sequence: CASSRTSSNQPQHF.

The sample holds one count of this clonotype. The CDR3 spells CASSSRTASYEQYF. The DNA of the CDR3 is TGTGCCAGCAGCTCCAGGACGGCCTCCTACGAGCAGTACTTC. The rearrangement links TRBV7-6 to TRBJ2-7; the D is unclear. CDR1 and CDR2 (germline): SGHVS, FNYEAQ. The CDR3 totals 14 residues. V was trimmed by 4 bases and J by 0 bases, leaving 10 bases between them.

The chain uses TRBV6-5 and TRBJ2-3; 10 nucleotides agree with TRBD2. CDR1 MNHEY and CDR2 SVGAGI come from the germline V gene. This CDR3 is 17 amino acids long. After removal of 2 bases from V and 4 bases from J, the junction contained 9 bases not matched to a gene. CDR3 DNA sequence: TGTGCCAGCAGTTACCGCCAGCGGGGGGGCCGGGCAGATACGCAGTATTTT. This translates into CASSYRQRGGRADTQYF.

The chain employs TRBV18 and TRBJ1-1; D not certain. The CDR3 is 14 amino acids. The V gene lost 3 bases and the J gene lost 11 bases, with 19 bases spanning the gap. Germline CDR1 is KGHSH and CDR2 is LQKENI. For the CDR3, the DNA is TGTGCCAGCTCACCCCTACCACCGATGAGTGGGGCTTTCTTT. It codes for CASSPLPPMSGAFF. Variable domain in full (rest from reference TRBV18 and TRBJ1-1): NAGVMQNPRHLVRRRGQEARLRCSPMKGHSHVYWYRQLPEEGLKFMVYLQKENIIDESGMPKERFSAEFPKEGPSILRIQQVVRGDSAAYFCASSPLPPMSGAFFGQGTRLTVV.

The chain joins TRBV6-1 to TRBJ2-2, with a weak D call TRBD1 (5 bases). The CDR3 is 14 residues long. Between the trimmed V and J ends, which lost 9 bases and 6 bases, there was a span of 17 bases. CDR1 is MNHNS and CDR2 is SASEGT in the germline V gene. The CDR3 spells CASTMPSQAGELFF. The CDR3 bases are TGTGCCAGTACCATGCCCTCACAGGCCGGGGAGCTGTTTTTT.

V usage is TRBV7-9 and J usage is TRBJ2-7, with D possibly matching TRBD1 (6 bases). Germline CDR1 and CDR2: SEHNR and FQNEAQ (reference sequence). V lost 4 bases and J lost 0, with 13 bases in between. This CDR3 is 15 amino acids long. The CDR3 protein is CASSYQGTSSYEQYF. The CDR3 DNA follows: TGTGCCAGCAGCTACCAGGGGACAAGCTCCTACGAGCAGTACTTC.

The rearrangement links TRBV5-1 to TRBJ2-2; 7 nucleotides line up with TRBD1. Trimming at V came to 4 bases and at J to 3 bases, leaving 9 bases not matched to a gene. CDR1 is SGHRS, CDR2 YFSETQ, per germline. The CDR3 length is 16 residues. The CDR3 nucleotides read TGCGCCAGCAGCCCTTGGATAACAGGGGACACCGGGGAGCTGTTTTTT. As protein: CASSPWITGDTGELFF.

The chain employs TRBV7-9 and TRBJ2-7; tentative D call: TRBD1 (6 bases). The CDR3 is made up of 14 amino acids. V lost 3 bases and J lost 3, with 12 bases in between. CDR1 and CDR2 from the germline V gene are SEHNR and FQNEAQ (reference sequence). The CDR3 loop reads CASSLGQGRYEQYF. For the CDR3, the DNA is TGTGCCAGCAGCTTGGGGCAGGGGCGCTACGAGCAGTACTTC.

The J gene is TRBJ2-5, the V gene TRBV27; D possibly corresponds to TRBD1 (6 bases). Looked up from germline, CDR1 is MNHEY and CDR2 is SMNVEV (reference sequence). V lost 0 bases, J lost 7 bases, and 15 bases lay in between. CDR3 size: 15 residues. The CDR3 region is CASSLSGGLYVTQYF. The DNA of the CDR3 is TGTGCCAGCAGTTTATCAGGGGGTCTGTACGTGACCCAGTACTTC.

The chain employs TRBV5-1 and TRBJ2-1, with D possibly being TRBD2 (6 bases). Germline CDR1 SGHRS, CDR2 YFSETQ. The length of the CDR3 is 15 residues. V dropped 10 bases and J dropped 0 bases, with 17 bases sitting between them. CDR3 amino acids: CAGSLGLSSYNEQFF. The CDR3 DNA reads TGCGCCGGTAGCCTGGGACTCAGCTCCTACAATGAGCAGTTCTTC.

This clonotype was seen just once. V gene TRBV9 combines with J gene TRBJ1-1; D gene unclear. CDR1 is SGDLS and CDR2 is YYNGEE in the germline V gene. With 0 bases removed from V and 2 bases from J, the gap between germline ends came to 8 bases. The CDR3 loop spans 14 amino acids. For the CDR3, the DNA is TGTGCCAGCAGCGTAGGACTGATAAACACTGAAGCTTTCTTT. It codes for CASSVGLINTEAFF. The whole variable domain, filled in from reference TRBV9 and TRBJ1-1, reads DSGVTQTPKHLITATGQRVTLRCSPRSGDLSVYWYQQSLDQGLQFLIQYYNGEERAKGNILERFSAQQFPDLHSELNLSSLELGDSALYFCASSVGLINTEAFFGQGTRLTVV.

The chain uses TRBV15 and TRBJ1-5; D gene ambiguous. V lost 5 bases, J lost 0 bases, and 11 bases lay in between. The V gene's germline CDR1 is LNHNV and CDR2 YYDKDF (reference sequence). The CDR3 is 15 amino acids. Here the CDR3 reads CATSDVVHSNQPQHF. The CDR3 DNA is TGTGCCACCAGCGACGTCGTGCATAGCAATCAGCCCCAGCATTTT.

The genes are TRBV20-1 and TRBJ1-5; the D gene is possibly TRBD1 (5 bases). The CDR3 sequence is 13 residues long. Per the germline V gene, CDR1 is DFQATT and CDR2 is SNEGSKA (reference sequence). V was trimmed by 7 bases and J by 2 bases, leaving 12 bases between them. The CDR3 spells CSGAGSRNQPQHF. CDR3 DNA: TGCAGTGGAGCAGGGTCGCGCAATCAGCCCCAGCATTTT.

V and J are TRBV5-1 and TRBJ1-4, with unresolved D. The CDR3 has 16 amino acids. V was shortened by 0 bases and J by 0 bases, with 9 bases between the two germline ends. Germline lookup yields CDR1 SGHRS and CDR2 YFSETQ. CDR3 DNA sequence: TGCGCCAGCAGCTTGGAAGCACCTGCAACTAATGAAAAACTGTTTTTT. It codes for CASSLEAPATNEKLFF.

CDR3 amino acids: CASSFFNKNTGELFF. The CDR3 bases are TGTGCCAGCAGCTTTTTCAACAAGAACACCGGGGAGCTGTTTTTT. V gene TRBV11-2 combines with J gene TRBJ2-2; D gene ambiguous. Germline assignment: CDR1 SGHAT and CDR2 FQNNGV. This CDR3 spans 15 amino acids. The V end was cut by 3 bases, the J end by 1 base, with 9 bases between.

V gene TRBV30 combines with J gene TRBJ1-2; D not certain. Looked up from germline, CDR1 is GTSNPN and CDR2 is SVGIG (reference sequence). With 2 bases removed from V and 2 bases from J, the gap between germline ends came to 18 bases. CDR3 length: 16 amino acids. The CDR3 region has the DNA TGTGCCTGGAGTCCGGAGCAGGCTGGTGGGAACTATGGCTACACCTTC. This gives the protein CAWSPEQAGGNYGYTF.

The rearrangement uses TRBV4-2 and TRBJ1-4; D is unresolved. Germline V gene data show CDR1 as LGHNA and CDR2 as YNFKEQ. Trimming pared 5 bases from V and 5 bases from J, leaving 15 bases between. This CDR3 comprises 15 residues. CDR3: CASSDSEAQNEKLFF. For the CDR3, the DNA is TGTGCCAGCAGCGATTCGGAGGCCCAGAATGAAAAACTGTTTTTT.

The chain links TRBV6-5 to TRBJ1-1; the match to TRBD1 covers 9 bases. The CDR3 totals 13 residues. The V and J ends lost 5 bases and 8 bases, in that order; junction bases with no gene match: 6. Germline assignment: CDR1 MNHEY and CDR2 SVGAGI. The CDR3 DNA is TGTGCCAGCAGTCGGGACAGGGTATTAGAAGCTTTCTTT. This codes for CASSRDRVLEAFF.

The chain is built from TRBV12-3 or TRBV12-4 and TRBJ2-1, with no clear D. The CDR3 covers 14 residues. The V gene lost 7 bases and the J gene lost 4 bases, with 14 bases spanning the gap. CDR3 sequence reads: CASKTDTTYNEQFF. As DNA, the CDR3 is TGTGCCAGCAAAACCGACACAACTTACAATGAGCAGTTCTTC.

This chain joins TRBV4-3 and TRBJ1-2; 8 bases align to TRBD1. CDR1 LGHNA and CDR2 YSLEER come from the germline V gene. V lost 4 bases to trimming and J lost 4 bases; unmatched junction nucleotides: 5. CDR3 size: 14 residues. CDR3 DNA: TGCGCCAGCAGCCCGGATGACAGGGGCTATGGCTACACCTTC. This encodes CASSPDDRGYGYTF.

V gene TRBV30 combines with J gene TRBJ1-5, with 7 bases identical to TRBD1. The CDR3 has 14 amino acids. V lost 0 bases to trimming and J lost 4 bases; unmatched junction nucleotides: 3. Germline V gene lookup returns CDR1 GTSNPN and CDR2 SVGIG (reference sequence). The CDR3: CAWSVDRVNQPQHF. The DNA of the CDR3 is TGTGCCTGGAGTGTCGACAGGGTGAATCAGCCCCAGCATTTT.

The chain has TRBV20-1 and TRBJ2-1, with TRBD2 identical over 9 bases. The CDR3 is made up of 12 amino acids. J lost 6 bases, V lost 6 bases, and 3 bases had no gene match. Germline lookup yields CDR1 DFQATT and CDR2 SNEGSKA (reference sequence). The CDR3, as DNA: TGCAGTGCCATTAGCGGGGGCAATGAGCAGTTCTTC. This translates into CSAISGGNEQFF.

Written as DNA, the CDR3 is TGTGCCAGCAGCGGCAGAGGAGACGGGGAGCTGTTTTTT. This codes for CASSGRGDGELFF. The V gene is TRBV3-1, the J gene TRBJ2-2; D gene unclear. This CDR3 spans 13 amino acids. CDR1 is LGHDT and CDR2 is YNNKEL in the germline V gene (reference sequence). With 5 bases removed from V and 7 bases from J, the gap between germline ends came to 11 bases.

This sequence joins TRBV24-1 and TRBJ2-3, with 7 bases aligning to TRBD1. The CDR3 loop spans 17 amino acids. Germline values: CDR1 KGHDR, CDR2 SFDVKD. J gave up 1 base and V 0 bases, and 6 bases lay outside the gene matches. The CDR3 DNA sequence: TGTGCCACCAGTGATTTGCGAACAGGGGCCCGCACAGATACGCAGTATTTT. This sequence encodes CATSDLRTGARTDTQYF.